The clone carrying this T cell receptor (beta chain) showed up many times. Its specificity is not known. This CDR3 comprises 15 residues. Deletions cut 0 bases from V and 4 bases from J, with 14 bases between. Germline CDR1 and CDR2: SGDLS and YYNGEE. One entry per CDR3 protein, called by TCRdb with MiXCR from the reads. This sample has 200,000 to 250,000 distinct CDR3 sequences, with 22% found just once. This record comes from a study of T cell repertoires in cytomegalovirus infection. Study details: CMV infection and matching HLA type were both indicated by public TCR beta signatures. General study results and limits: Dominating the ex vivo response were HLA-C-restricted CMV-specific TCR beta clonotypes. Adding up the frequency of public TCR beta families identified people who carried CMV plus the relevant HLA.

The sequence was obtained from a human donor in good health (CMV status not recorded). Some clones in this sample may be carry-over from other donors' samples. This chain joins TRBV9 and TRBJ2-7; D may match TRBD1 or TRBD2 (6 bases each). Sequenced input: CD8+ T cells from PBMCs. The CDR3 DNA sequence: TGTGCCAGCAGCGTAGGAGCCGGGGGCATTTACGAGCAGTACTTC. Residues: CASSVGAGGIYEQYF. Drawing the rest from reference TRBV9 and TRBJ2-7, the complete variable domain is DSGVTQTPKHLITATGQRVTLRCSPRSGDLSVYWYQQSLDQGLQFLIQYYNGEERAKGNILERFSAQQFPDLHSELNLSSLELGDSALYFCASSVGAGGIYEQYFGPGTRLTVT.